The sequence of this T cell receptor (beta chain) was determined in a study of blood T cell repertoires in COVID-19. Ages ranged from about 18 to 89 years, with residence in about 24 US areas. Per the germline V gene, CDR1 is SQVTM and CDR2 is ANQGSEA. The germline V and J ends were trimmed by 4 bases and 1 base, with 7 bases remaining between them. The CDR3 has 12 residues. TCRdb's table, derived via immunoSEQ multiplex PCR, lists solely in-frame clones and lacks some. Of around 300,000 clones detected, about 88% appear once; the ten largest clones hold 2% to 2.5%. The sample consisted of PBMCs or T cells enriched from blood (not recorded which). The receptor was derived from a woman between 55 and 75 years old in a cohort exposed to, infected with or recovered from COVID-19 (not recorded which). V gene TRBV29-1 combines with J gene TRBJ1-1, with TRBD1 as a possible D gene (5 bases). CDR3 sequence: CSVAGGNTEAFF. The CDR3 bases are TGCAGCGTTGCCGGGGGGAACACTGAAGCTTTCTTT.